The rows below give T cell receptor beta chains drawn from one sample of a study of blood T cell repertoires in COVID-19. Data came from immunoSEQ multiplex PCR; TCRdb stores just in-frame clones and leaves some out. The sample includes about 390,000 clones, 87% of them seen just once. The source material was PBMCs or T cells enriched from blood (not recorded which). Receptors originate from a woman between 50 and 59 years old who had recovered from COVID-19. CDR3s include the opening cysteine and the closing phenylalanine or tryptophan. A D gene is named only where the DNA matches it firmly. Some rows have no size entry. The others give once, few or many, or a class for an expanded clone.

clone size | J gene | D gene | V gene | CDR3 protein | CDR3 DNA
NA | TRBJ2-7 | TRBD1 | TRBV6-1 | CASSDRDRGIRQYF | TGTGCCAGCAGTGACCGGGACAGGGGGATTAGGCAGTACTTC
NA | TRBJ1-1 | NA | TRBV19 | CASSIITRGDTEAFF | TGTGCCAGTAGTATTATCACACGGGGGGACACTGAAGCTTTCTTT
NA | TRBJ2-7 | TRBD1 | TRBV30 | CAWSARTGHQYF | TGTGCCTGGAGTGCAAGGACAGGCCATCAGTACTTC
NA | TRBJ2-5 | NA | TRBV5-1 | CASSLGVSGETQYF | TGCGCCAGCAGCTTGGGAGTGAGTGGAGAGACCCAGTACTTC
NA | TRBJ1-2 | TRBD1 | TRBV14 | CASSQSWDRDYGYTF | TGTGCCAGCAGCCAATCTTGGGACAGGGACTATGGCTACACCTTC
NA | TRBJ2-7 | NA | TRBV30 | CALGVPNTIHEQYF | TGTGCCTTGGGTGTCCCTAATACTATCCACGAGCAGTACTTC
once | TRBJ1-1 | TRBD1 | TRBV6-4 | CASSETFPPGQLKVNTEAFF | TGTGCCAGCAGTGAAACCTTTCCCCCGGGACAGCTAAAGGTGAACACTGAAGCTTTCTTT
once | TRBJ1-1 | TRBD1 | TRBV29-1 | CSVTLGGRGTEAFF | TGCAGCGTGACCCTAGGGGGCAGGGGCACTGAAGCTTTCTTT
NA | TRBJ1-1 | TRBD1 | TRBV18 | CASSPGTGDRVAFF | TGTGCCAGCTCACCCGGGACAGGGGACCGTGTAGCTTTCTTT
NA | TRBJ1-4 | TRBD1 | TRBV4-2 | CASSPRPFPLGQGAQNEKLFF | TGTGCCAGCAGCCCCCGCCCGTTCCCCTTGGGACAGGGAGCCCAAAATGAAAAACTGTTTTTT
NA | TRBJ1-1 | TRBD1 | TRBV27 | CASSGTVNTEAFF | TGTGCCAGCAGTGGGACAGTAAACACTGAAGCTTTCTTT
once | TRBJ2-7 | NA | TRBV6-5 | CASSSLLQGYYEQYF | TGTGCCAGCAGTTCATTGCTACAGGGTTATTACGAGCAGTACTTC
NA | TRBJ2-4 | NA | TRBV3-1/TRBV3-2 | CASSDQPGNIQYF | TGTGCCAGCAGCGACCAGCCGGGAAACATTCAGTACTTC